Below, 8 T cell receptor beta chains from the same sample are listed, as sequenced in a study of regulatory T cells in long-lasting Graves disease. The time point was: newly diagnosed GD, antithyroid drugs for less than 3 months. RNA extracted from PBMCs served as the sequencing template. Assembly of TCR beta libraries relied on iRepertoire HTBI primers together with Arm-PCR of CDR3 regions. TCRdb analysed the multiplex PCR reads with MiXCR anew, one entry per CDR3 protein. Of hundreds of thousands of distinct CDR3 sequences listed, around an eighth are singletons. The same specimen was also included in a second study, on T cells in Graves' hyperthyroidism and ophthalmopathy.

The sample was peripheral blood mononuclear cells (PBMCs), taken at new diagnosis, from a patient treated with antithyroid drugs. Receptors originate from a man aged 25-45 years with Graves disease.

About this clonotype itself: A single base separates this from a much larger clone, so it may be a read error. The chain is built from TRBV28 and TRBJ2-7; 9 nucleotides line up with TRBD1. The germline V gene encodes CDR1 MDHEN and CDR2 SYDVKM. The V and J ends lost 10 bases and 6 bases, in that order; junction bases with no gene match: 7. The CDR3 extends over 12 amino acids. CDR3 DNA: TGTGCCAACGGGACAGGGTTGGGCGAGCAGTACTTC. Its protein is CANGTGLGEQYF.

This clonotype was detected a few times. The V call is TRBV20-1, the J call TRBJ2-7; 8 positions agree with TRBD1. Germline V CDR1 and CDR2: DFQATT, SNEGSKA (reference sequence). The ends lost 6 bases at V and 3 bases at J; junction bases unmatched: 4. The CDR3 extends over 12 amino acids. CDR3 sequence reads: CSARQGIYEQYF. For the CDR3, the DNA is TGCAGTGCAAGACAGGGGATCTACGAGCAGTACTTC.

This clonotype was detected many times. The chain links TRBV13 to TRBJ2-1, with 11 bases matching TRBD2. The V gene's germline CDR1 is PRHDT and CDR2 FYEKMQ (reference sequence). The CDR3 has 15 amino acids. J was trimmed by 4 bases and V by 4 bases; bases with no gene match: 3. The CDR3 nucleotides read TGTGCCAGCAGCTCTAGCGGGGGGCGGTACAATGAGCAGTTCTTC. Residues: CASSSSGGRYNEQFF.

This clonotype was observed a handful of times. This rearrangement joins TRBV10-3 to TRBJ1-1; D unclear. V lost 2 bases, J lost 3 bases, and 4 bases lay in between. Looked up from germline, CDR1 is ENHRY and CDR2 is SYGVKD. The CDR3 totals 12 residues. The DNA for the CDR3 is TGTGCCATCAGTGAGGGTTACACTGAAGCTTTCTTT. Its translation: CAISEGYTEAFF.

This clonotype occurred many times. The J gene is TRBJ2-1, the V gene TRBV30; TRBD1 matches at 7 bases. Germline V lookup: CDR1 GTSNPN, CDR2 SVGIG (reference sequence). This CDR3 has 13 amino acids. The ends lost 4 bases at V and 8 bases at J; junction bases unmatched: 8. CDR3 protein: CAWTTGARDEQFF. The DNA of the CDR3 is TGTGCCTGGACCACAGGGGCCCGGGATGAGCAGTTCTTC.

This clonotype showed up many times. V is TRBV6-2 or TRBV6-3 and J is TRBJ2-3; D is unresolved. V was cut by 5 bases and J by 0 bases, with 9 bases left in between. CDR3 length equals 14 residues. Germline V lookup: CDR1 MNHEY, CDR2 SVGEGT. The CDR3 loop reads CASSRVTSTDTQYF. The CDR3 DNA reads TGTGCCAGCAGTCGTGTTACTAGCACAGATACGCAGTATTTT.

This clonotype was counted many times. This sequence joins TRBV27 and TRBJ2-1; 10 bases line up with TRBD2. V lost 0 bases to trimming and J lost 4 bases; unmatched junction nucleotides: 3. Germline CDR1 is MNHEY and CDR2 is SMNVEV (reference sequence). The CDR3 consists of 16 residues. The CDR3 protein is CASSLSRGLAYNEQFF. CDR3 nucleotide sequence: TGTGCCAGCAGTTTATCCCGGGGACTAGCGTACAATGAGCAGTTCTTC.

This clonotype was seen only a few times. V gene TRBV7-9 combines with J gene TRBJ2-7; possibly TRBD2 for D (5 bases). Per germline, CDR1 SEHNR and CDR2 FQNEAQ (reference sequence). V was cut by 3 bases and J by 5 bases, with 17 bases left in between. The CDR3 length is 15 residues. The CDR3 nucleotides read TGTGCCAGCAGCTTTCCTTCTGGCGGGCTCGACGAGCAGTACTTC. Translation gives CASSFPSGGLDEQYF.